The 6 T cell receptor beta chains in this list originate from one sample, sequenced in a study of T cell changes during pregnancy in multiple sclerosis. Measured with immunoSEQ multiplex PCR; TCRdb has only the in-frame clones, and not every one. Here the sample spans 35,000 to 50,000 clones, roughly 92% being singletons. Sequenced material: CD4+ T cells from peripheral blood mononuclear cells, taken in the first trimester of pregnancy. The receptors come from a female donor with multiple sclerosis, enrolled in a pregnancy study.

J is TRBJ2-3 and V is TRBV15; TRBD1 matches at 7 bases. This CDR3 is built from 15 residues. V trimming: 3 bases; J trimming: 2 bases; junction bases outside the gene matches: 5. In germline, CDR1 is LNHNV, CDR2 YYDKDF (reference sequence). The CDR3: CATSRATGITDTQYF. CDR3 DNA sequence: TGTGCCACCAGCAGGGCGACAGGGATCACAGATACGCAGTATTTT.

The V call is TRBV7-9, the J call TRBJ1-2; D may be TRBD1 (5 bases). This CDR3 comprises 12 residues. V gave up 6 bases and J gave up 8 bases, with 13 bases separating them. CDR1 is SEHNR, CDR2 FQNEAQ, per germline (reference sequence). DNA of the CDR3: TGTGCCAGCAGATCAGGGCTCGGAGGCTACACCTTC. Its translation is CASRSGLGGYTF.

This chain links TRBV7-6 with TRBJ2-5, with TRBD2 matching 7 bases. The CDR3 runs to 15 residues. J was trimmed by 7 bases and V by 3 bases; bases with no gene match: 11. The germline gives CDR1 SGHVS, CDR2 FNYEAQ. The CDR3 DNA reads TGTGCCAGCAGCTTCGAGATAGGGCAGCGGGGGACCCAGTACTTC. It yields the protein CASSFEIGQRGTQYF.

The chain employs TRBV4-1 and TRBJ1-5; perhaps TRBD1 as D (5 bases). Germline CDR1 and CDR2: MGHRA and YSYEKL. Trimming took 3 bases from V and 9 from J, leaving 15 bases between them. The CDR3 covers 14 residues. CDR3: CASSHAGKDAPQHF. The CDR3 coding sequence is TGCGCCAGCAGCCATGCAGGGAAGGATGCGCCCCAGCATTTT.

The chain employs TRBV18 and TRBJ2-3, with D perhaps TRBD2 (5 bases). This CDR3 comprises 16 residues. V was cut by 2 bases and J by 0 bases, with 12 bases left in between. From germline, CDR1 is KGHSH and CDR2 LQKENI. The DNA of the CDR3 is TGTGCCAGCTCACCAAGGGCGACTACTAGCACAGATACGCAGTATTTT. It specifies CASSPRATTSTDTQYF.

This clone was counted a few times. The chain couples TRBV30 to TRBJ1-1, with 8 bases aligning to TRBD1. The CDR3 sequence is 13 residues long. The J segment lost 12 bases and the V segment lost 4 bases, leaving 13 bases of the junction unmatched. The V gene's germline CDR1 is GTSNPN and CDR2 SVGIG (reference sequence). The CDR3 is CAWKFGTGPLSFF. In DNA form, the CDR3 reads TGTGCCTGGAAATTCGGGACAGGTCCTCTTTCTTTCTTT.